A single sample is the source of the 12 T cell receptor beta chains below, sequenced in a study of T cell repertoires in cytomegalovirus infection. TCRdb reprocessed the reads via MiXCR and lists one record per CDR3 protein. The sample holds fewer than 1,000,000 distinct CDR3 sequences, about 33% seen once. Their cognate antigens are unknown. Sequenced here: cultured CD8+ T cells from PBMCs, sampled from culture after CMV antigen stimulation. The receptors stem from a human donor in good health (CMV status not recorded). Some clones in this sample may be carry-over from other donors' samples.

This clonotype was seen a handful of times. The V call is TRBV23-1, the J call TRBJ2-3; 8 bases line up with TRBD1. TRBV23-1 carries the ORF label, with uncertain function. CDR3 length equals 15 residues. With 5 bases clipped from V and 4 bases from J, the junction kept 8 bases outside the gene matches. The CDR3 region has the DNA TGCGCCAGCAGTTTCAACAGGGGGATCGCAGATACGCAGTATTTT. Translation: CASSFNRGIADTQYF.

This clonotype occurred many times. This rearrangement joins TRBV27 to TRBJ1-6, with D tentatively TRBD1 (5 bases). CDR3 length: 14 amino acids. The germline V gene encodes CDR1 MNHEY and CDR2 SMNVEV (reference sequence). V was clipped by 6 bases and J by 13 bases, with 19 bases between them. The CDR3 here is CASSLGGRGSPLHF. The CDR3 coding sequence is TGTGCCAGCAGCTTAGGAGGTAGGGGATCCCCCCTCCACTTT.

The gene calls are TRBV27 and TRBJ2-1; D perhaps matches TRBD2 (5 bases). V lost 3 bases to trimming and J lost 10 bases, with 16 bases between them. The CDR3 loop spans 14 amino acids. Per the germline V gene, CDR1 is MNHEY and CDR2 is SMNVEV (reference sequence). CDR3 region: CASSFPGRRREQFF. CDR3 DNA: TGTGCCAGCAGTTTCCCGGGCAGGAGGAGGGAGCAGTTCTTC.

The chain joins TRBV19 to TRBJ1-5, with no clear D. Germline V CDR1 and CDR2: LNHDA, SQIVND (reference sequence). V was trimmed by 3 bases and J by 0 bases, leaving 9 bases between them. The CDR3 length is 15 residues. CDR3 amino acids: CASSIKLYSNQPQHF. The DNA of the CDR3 is TGTGCCAGTAGTATTAAATTATATAGCAATCAGCCCCAGCATTTT.

The V gene is TRBV6-1, the J gene TRBJ2-3; 10 bases are shared with TRBD1. CDR1 is MNHNS, CDR2 SASEGT, per germline. Losses at the gene ends were 5 bases for V and 4 bases for J; bases not matched to a gene: 6. The CDR3 runs to 15 residues. CDR3: CASSYLDRGADTQYF. CDR3 DNA sequence: TGTGCCAGCAGTTACCTGGACAGGGGGGCAGATACGCAGTATTTT.

This clonotype occurred a few times. J is TRBJ1-1 and V is TRBV4-3; 8 bases agree with TRBD1. The J segment lost 1 base and the V segment lost 3 bases, leaving 10 bases of the junction unmatched. The CDR3 has 17 residues. Germline V CDR1 and CDR2: LGHNA, YSLEER. The CDR3 region has the DNA TGCGCCAGCAGCCAGATGGACAGGGAGGATAAGAACACTGAAGCTTTCTTT. Its protein product is CASSQMDREDKNTEAFF.

This chain joins TRBV12-3 or TRBV12-4 and TRBJ2-5, with unresolved D. This CDR3 spans 12 amino acids. Trimming cost V 5 bases and J 5 bases, with 9 bases left between them. The CDR3 nucleotides are TGTGCCAGCAGTGCCGACGGGGAGACCCAGTACTTC. Translation: CASSADGETQYF.

The chain uses TRBV6-2 or TRBV6-3 and TRBJ2-3; no clear D. Between the trimmed V and J ends, which lost 7 bases and 6 bases, there was a span of 23 bases. Germline V CDR1 and CDR2: MNHEY, SVGEGT. CDR3 length: 16 amino acids. The CDR3 reads CASTLDWRRIMDTQYF. For the CDR3, the DNA is TGTGCCAGCACCCTTGACTGGAGAAGGATAATGGATACGCAGTATTTT.

This clonotype was seen more than once but under ten times. The chain links TRBV7-9 to TRBJ2-1, with TRBD1 as a possible D gene (6 bases). Germline-derived CDR1 and CDR2 are SEHNR and FQNEAQ (reference sequence). The length of the CDR3 is 16 residues. Deletions cut 4 bases from V and 2 bases from J, with 15 bases between. The CDR3 nucleotides read TGTGCCAGCAGCTCCACACGGGACACTACCTACAATGAGCAGTTCTTC. Protein sequence: CASSSTRDTTYNEQFF.

This clonotype was counted only a few times. The CDR3 DNA reads TGTGCCAGCAGCCCTCCCGGGACAGGGCGCTACGAGCAGTACTTC. This translates into CASSPPGTGRYEQYF. The chain carries TRBV27 and TRBJ2-7; TRBD1 matches 9 bases. Germline CDR1 is MNHEY and CDR2 is SMNVEV (reference sequence). V lost 6 bases to trimming and J lost 3 bases; unmatched junction nucleotides: 9. The CDR3 has 15 residues.

The V and J genes are TRBV6-5 and TRBJ2-7; the D gene is possibly TRBD1 (6 bases). The V end was cut by 10 bases, the J end by 2 bases, with 21 bases between. Germline CDR1 MNHEY, CDR2 SVGAGI. CDR3 length equals 15 residues. Written as DNA, the CDR3 is TGTGCCACCTCGGGGTACGGGACACAGACCTACGAGCAGTACTTC. This codes for CATSGYGTQTYEQYF.

This clonotype was seen a handful of times. This chain uses TRBV18 with TRBJ2-7; D is unclear. The CDR3 totals 13 residues. V lost 3 bases and J lost 2, with 8 bases in between. Germline V gene sequence: CDR1 KGHSH, CDR2 LQKENI. The CDR3 DNA reads TGTGCCAGCTCACCCGAGCCCGCCTACGAGCAGTACTTC. Translation: CASSPEPAYEQYF.